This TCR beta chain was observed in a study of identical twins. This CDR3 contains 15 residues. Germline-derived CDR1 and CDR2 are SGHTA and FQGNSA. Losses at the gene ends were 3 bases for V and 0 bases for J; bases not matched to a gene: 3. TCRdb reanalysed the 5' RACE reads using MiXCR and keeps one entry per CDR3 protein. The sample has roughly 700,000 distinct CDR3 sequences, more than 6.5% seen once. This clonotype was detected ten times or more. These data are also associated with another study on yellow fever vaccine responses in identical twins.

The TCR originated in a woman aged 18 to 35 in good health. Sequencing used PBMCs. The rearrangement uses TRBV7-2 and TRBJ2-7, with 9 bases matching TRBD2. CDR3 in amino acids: CASSFPSGNSYEQYF. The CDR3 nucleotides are TGTGCCAGCAGCTTCCCTAGCGGGAACTCCTACGAGCAGTACTTC.